This TCR beta chain appears in the sequencing data of a study of blood T cells in healthy people across ages. V was clipped by 4 bases and J by 4 bases, with 18 bases between them. Germline V gene lookup returns CDR1 MNHEY and CDR2 SMNVEV (reference sequence). This CDR3 is 16 amino acids long. Sample-barcoded 5' priming and a J-beta primer mix drove a second PCR of 7 to 11 cycles. TCRdb reanalysed the 5' RACE reads using MiXCR and keeps one entry per CDR3 protein. The sample carries roughly 730,000 distinct CDR3 sequences, 56% recorded once. V is TRBV27 and J is TRBJ2-3, with D perhaps TRBD2 (5 bases). The TCR sequence derives from a middle-aged man in good health. The sample consisted of blood. The CDR3 reads CASSSRLTLEADTQYF. The CDR3 coding sequence is TGTGCCAGCAGTTCCAGACTGACCTTGGAGGCAGATACGCAGTATTTT.